This T cell receptor beta chain was documented in a study of cytomegalovirus exposure and HLA in healthy donors. The repertoire was sequenced with immunoSEQ multiplex PCR; TCRdb's copy has only in-frame clones and lacks some. The sample includes 70,000 to 85,000 clones, about 93% of them seen just once. With V trimmed by 0 bases and J by 0 bases, 1 base remained unmatched. The CDR3 totals 16 residues. The germline CDR1 and CDR2 sequences are MNHNS and SASEGT. The sequence derives from a woman between 18 and 30 years old in good health and CMV-seropositive. The sample was PBMCs. The chain has TRBV6-1 and TRBJ2-3; 9 bases are shared with TRBD2. The CDR3 sequence is CASSEATSGSTDTQYF. In nucleotides, the CDR3 is TGTGCCAGCAGTGAAGCGACTAGCGGTAGCACAGATACGCAGTATTTT.